Described below is a single T cell receptor (beta chain) sequence and its context. What it binds is unknown. Other nucleotide sequences in the sample specify the same CDR3. The V gene's germline CDR1 is SGDLS and CDR2 YYNGEE. Trimming removed 4 bases from V and 2 bases from J; junction bases left unmatched: 5. The CDR3 spans 15 residues. The naive CD8 population came from CD45RO-negative cells selected for CCR7, without terminally differentiated effector memory CD45RA+ cells. Donors were healthy HIV-negative adults without recently reported acute infections or vaccinations. The sample belongs to a study of shared clonotypes between healthy human individuals. Across the study: There were three CD4 naive, three CD4 memory, two CD8 naive and one CD8 memory plates per donor. Study observations and caveats: In contrast to clonotypes shared by all four donors, non-shared clonotypes had lower generation probabilities. About 5.2% was the fraction of naive CD4 clonotypes found shared across a handful of donors.

Using immunoSEQ multiplex PCR, the repertoire was profiled, and TCRdb retains in-frame clones only, with some absent. The sample records some 2,000,000 clones, about 95% being singletons. Sequenced sample: naive CD8+ T cells sorted from blood. V is TRBV9 and J is TRBJ2-7, with 11 bases fitting TRBD1. This TCR came from a man aged 18 to 29 in good health. CDR3 DNA: TGTGCCAGCAGCCCGACGGGACAGGGGGCCTACGAGCAGTACTTC. It specifies CASSPTGQGAYEQYF.